Given below is one T cell receptor (beta chain) in context. The data are from a study of blood T cell repertoires in COVID-19. CDR3 length equals 15 residues. J was trimmed by 2 bases and V by 2 bases; bases with no gene match: 6. The germline gives CDR1 SGHAT, CDR2 FQNNGV. Per the study methods: It was from reference gene primer amplification that nucleated cell counts were estimated. The data were produced by immunoSEQ multiplex PCR, yet TCRdb's version contains in-frame clones alone and is incomplete. D and trimming were read from the DNA, whereas the V and J calls and clone size are those reported in that table. The profile shows 150,000 to 200,000 clones, about four fifths of them singletons.

The chain couples TRBV11-2 to TRBJ2-7, with 7 bases matching TRBD2. The TCR sequence derives from an elderly woman with acute or convalescent COVID-19. Sequencing used peripheral blood. The CDR3 sequence: CASSLSLAAPYEQYF. Written as DNA, the CDR3 is TGTGCCAGCAGCTTATCGCTAGCGGCCCCCTACGAGCAGTACTTC.